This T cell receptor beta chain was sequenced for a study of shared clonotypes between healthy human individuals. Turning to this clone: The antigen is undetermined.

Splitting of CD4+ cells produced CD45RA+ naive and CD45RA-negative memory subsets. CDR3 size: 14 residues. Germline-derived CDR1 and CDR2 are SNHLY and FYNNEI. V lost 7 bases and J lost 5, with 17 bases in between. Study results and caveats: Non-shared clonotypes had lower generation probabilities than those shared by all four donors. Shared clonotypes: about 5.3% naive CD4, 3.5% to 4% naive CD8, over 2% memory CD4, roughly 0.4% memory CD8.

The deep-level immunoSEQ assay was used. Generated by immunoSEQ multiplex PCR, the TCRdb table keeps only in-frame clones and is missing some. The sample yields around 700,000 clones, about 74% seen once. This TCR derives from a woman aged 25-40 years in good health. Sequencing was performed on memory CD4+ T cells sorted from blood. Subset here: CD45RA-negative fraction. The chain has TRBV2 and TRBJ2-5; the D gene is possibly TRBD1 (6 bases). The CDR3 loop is CASKQGEVPETQYF. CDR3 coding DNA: TGTGCCAGCAAACAGGGAGAAGTGCCGGAGACCCAGTACTTC.